Listed here are 14 T cell receptor beta chains from one sample, sequenced in a study of tumor-infiltrating lymphocytes in primary liver carcinoma. Blood RNA originated from unsorted whole blood, with germline DNA additionally extracted. Researchers generated TCR beta cDNA from approximately 520 ng of total RNA, relying on a constant-region primer. Libraries of TCR beta came from three nested multiplex PCR rounds with slightly modified ARM-PCR. Running 10 cycles apiece, the first two PCR rounds relied on TRBV1-TRBV30 forward primers together with a C-beta reverse primer. One entry per CDR3 protein results from TCRdb running MiXCR on the multiplex PCR reads. Of some 190,000 distinct CDR3 sequences listed, 50% to 75% are singletons. The sequencing input was peripheral blood. The receptors here all came from a man aged 35 to 55 with primary liver carcinoma and hepatitis B virus infection.

This clonotype turned up a few times. The chain joins TRBV12-3 or TRBV12-4 to TRBJ2-3; no firm D call. V lost 6 bases to trimming and J lost 5 bases, with 6 bases between them. The CDR3 has 11 amino acids. In nucleotides, the CDR3 is TGTGCCAGCAGCTGGGGAGATACGCAGTATTTT. This sequence encodes CASSWGDTQYF.

The V gene is TRBV12-1, the J gene TRBJ1-1; TRBD1 was called by the table and not checked on the DNA. TRBV12-1 is assigned pseudogene status. The CDR3 is made up of 17 amino acids. The CDR3 DNA sequence: TGTGCCAGCAGCTTTGCCGGGACAGGGGACATGAACACTGAAGCTTTCTTT. Translation gives CASSFAGTGDMNTEAFF.

A remark on this clonotype: One end of the junction varies from germline; a read error may be responsible. The rearrangement links TRBV4-1 to TRBJ1-5; possibly TRBD1 for D (6 bases). The length of the CDR3 is 16 residues. CDR1 is MGHRA and CDR2 is YSYEKL in the germline V gene. This CDR3 reads CASRPRHGGDNRPQHF. The CDR3 DNA follows: TGCGCCAGCAGACCTCGACACGGTGGGGACAATCGGCCCCAGCATTTT.

Remarks on this clonotype: The junction departs from germline at one end; a sequencing error may be responsible. The rearrangement uses TRBV7-9 and TRBJ2-3; D perhaps matches TRBD2 (6 bases). In germline, CDR1 is SEHNR, CDR2 FQNEAQ (reference sequence). CDR3 length: 15 amino acids. CDR3 nucleotides: TGTGCCAGGAGCTGGAGGGACGGATACATAGATACGCAGTATTTT. Translating it yields CARSWRDGYIDTQYF.

Details on this clonotype: The junction shows a germline mismatch at one end, possibly a read error. The gene calls are TRBV7-8 and TRBJ1-1; D is uncertain. The CDR3 contains 11 residues. Germline V CDR1 and CDR2: SGHVS, FQNEAQ. CDR3 sequence reads: CTSSPNTEAFF. Written as DNA, the CDR3 is TGTACCAGCAGCCCGAACACTGAAGCTTTCTTT.

CDR3 nucleotides: TGTGCCAGCAGTTACGGACGGGGGGAGTTTGATGAGCAGTTCTTC. It codes for CASSYGRGEFDEQFF. V and J are TRBV6-5 and TRBJ2-1, with 7 bases identical to TRBD2. This CDR3 has 15 residues. V trimming: 2 bases; J trimming: 8 bases; junction bases outside the gene matches: 9. The germline V gene encodes CDR1 MNHEY and CDR2 SVGAGI.

A single count supports this clonotype. At one end, the junction sequence differs from germline, possibly due to a read error. The chain couples TRBV12-3 or TRBV12-4 to TRBJ2-2; 7 positions agree with TRBD1. This CDR3 is built from 14 residues. CDR3 region: CTSSLQGSTGELFF. The CDR3 DNA reads TGTACCAGCAGTCTACAGGGGAGCACCGGGGAGCTGTTTTTT.

In its sample, this clonotype was seen many times. The chain employs TRBV11-2 and TRBJ2-2; D gene uncertain. The CDR3 contains 13 residues. V was cut by 0 bases and J by 4 bases, with 3 bases left in between. Germline V gene lookup returns CDR1 SGHAT and CDR2 FQNNGV. The DNA of the CDR3 is TGTGCCAGCAGCTTAGAAGGCACCGGGGAGCTGTTTTTT. Its protein product is CASSLEGTGELFF.

This rearrangement joins TRBV6-6 to TRBJ1-2, with D perhaps matching TRBD1 (5 bases). The V gene lost 6 bases and the J gene lost 6 bases, with 26 bases spanning the gap. The germline gives CDR1 MNHNY, CDR2 SVGAGI (reference sequence). CDR3 length: 17 residues. DNA of the CDR3: TGTGCCAGCAGCCGGGGGGTAAGGGTCCTGAACGAACATGGCTACACCTTC. Protein: CASSRGVRVLNEHGYTF.

The rearrangement links TRBV11-2 to TRBJ2-7, with D perhaps being TRBD1 or TRBD2 (5 bases each). The CDR3 is 12 residues long. Germline-derived CDR1 and CDR2 are SGHAT and FQNNGV. DNA of the CDR3: TGTGTGAGCAGCTGGGACGGCTACGAGCAGTACTTC. Protein: CVSSWDGYEQYF.

Of note for this clonotype: The junction departs from the called germline gene at one end, perhaps through a read error. The DNA for the CDR3 is TGTGACAGCAGTTTGACAGGTCGGGAGACCCAGTACTTC. Residues: CDSSLTGRETQYF. The chain couples TRBV6-5 to TRBJ2-5; possibly TRBD1 for D (6 bases). The germline CDR1 and CDR2 sequences are MNHEY and SVGAGI. CDR3 length equals 13 residues.

Remarks on this clonotype: Possible read error: a much larger clone is one base away. The J gene is TRBJ2-3, the V gene TRBV6-6; no firm D call. This CDR3 has 14 residues. CDR1 MNHNY and CDR2 SVGAGI come from the germline V gene (reference sequence). V was cut by 8 bases and J by 6 bases, with 18 bases left in between. The CDR3 reads CASGLGLYADTQYF. The CDR3 bases are TGTGCCAGCGGTTTAGGCCTTTATGCGGATACGCAGTATTTT.

With respect to this clonotype: In this CDR3 the conserved last residue, phenylalanine or tryptophan, is missing, so a read error is likely. No DNA is shown, since the ends of the CDR3 on it are uncertain; the CDR3 is the one TCRdb lists. The chain is built from TRBV11-2 and TRBJ2-7; the table names TRBD1, a call not compared with the DNA. The CDR3 adds up to 13 amino acids, both ends counted. Germline values: CDR1 SGHAT, CDR2 FQNNGV. CDR3 residues: CASNSTGGYELYL.

This clonotype was seen a few times. The V gene is TRBV12-3 or TRBV12-4, the J gene TRBJ2-1; 7 bases align to TRBD2. The CDR3 contains 15 residues. V was clipped by 2 bases and J by 2 bases; unmatched bases: 3. The CDR3 nucleotides are TGTGCCAGCAGTTTATCGGGAGGAACCTACAATGAGCAGTTCTTC. Amino acids: CASSLSGGTYNEQFF.